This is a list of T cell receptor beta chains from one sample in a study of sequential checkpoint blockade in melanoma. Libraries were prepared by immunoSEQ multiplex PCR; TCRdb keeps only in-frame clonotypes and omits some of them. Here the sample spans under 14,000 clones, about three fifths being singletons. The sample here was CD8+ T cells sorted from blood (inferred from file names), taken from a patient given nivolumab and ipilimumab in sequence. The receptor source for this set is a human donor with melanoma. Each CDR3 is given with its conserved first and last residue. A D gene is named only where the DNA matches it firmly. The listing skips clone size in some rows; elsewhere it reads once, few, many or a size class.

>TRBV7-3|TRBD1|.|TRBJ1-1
CASSLGQQRVVNTEAFF
TGTGCCAGCAGCCTGGGACAGCAAAGGGTTGTGAACACTGAAGCTTTCTTT
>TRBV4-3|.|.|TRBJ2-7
CASSQWDFTDSYEQYF
TGCGCCAGCAGCCAATGGGACTTTACAGATTCCTACGAGCAGTACTTC
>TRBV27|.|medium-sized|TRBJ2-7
CASSHTQVLAPYEQYF
TGTGCCAGCTCCCATACACAGGTCCTAGCGCCCTACGAGCAGTACTTC
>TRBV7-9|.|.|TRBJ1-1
CASSGGGRTEAFF
TGTGCCAGCAGCGGGGGGGGACGGACTGAAGCTTTCTTT
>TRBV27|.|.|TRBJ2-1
CASSFDSSYNEQFF
TGTGCCAGCAGCTTCGATAGCTCCTACAATGAGCAGTTCTTC
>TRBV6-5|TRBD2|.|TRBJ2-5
CASSYSGSDETQYF
TGTGCCAGCAGTTACAGCGGGAGTGATGAGACCCAGTACTTC
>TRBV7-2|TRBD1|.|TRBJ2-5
CASSWGTGSAETQYF
TGTGCCAGCAGCTGGGGGACAGGGTCGGCAGAGACCCAGTACTTC
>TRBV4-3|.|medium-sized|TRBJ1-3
CASSQDRNMGGTIYF
TGCGCCAGCAGCCAAGATCGCAATATGGGAGGCACCATATATTTT
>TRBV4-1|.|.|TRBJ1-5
CASSQDITGPQPQHF
TGCGCCAGCAGCCAAGATATCACAGGGCCGCAGCCCCAGCATTTT
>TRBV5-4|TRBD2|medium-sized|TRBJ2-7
CATSGSGGTYEQYF
TGTGCCACCTCTGGGTCGGGAGGGACCTACGAGCAGTACTTC
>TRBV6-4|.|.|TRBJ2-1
CASRHHNEQFF
TGTGCCAGCAGACACCACAATGAGCAGTTCTTC
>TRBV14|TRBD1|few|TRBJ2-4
CASSPGQQNIQYF
TGTGCCAGCAGCCCGGGACAGCAAAACATTCAGTACTTC
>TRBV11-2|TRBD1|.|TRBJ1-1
CASSFQTGMNTEAFF
TGTGCCAGCAGCTTCCAGACAGGGATGAACACTGAAGCTTTCTTT
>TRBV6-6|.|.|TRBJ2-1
CASMTPRDNAYNEQFF
TGTGCCAGCATGACACCCCGGGACAACGCCTACAATGAGCAGTTCTTC
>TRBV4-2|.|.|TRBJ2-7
CASSQDLGDSYEQYF
TGTGCCAGCAGCCAAGATCTCGGAGACTCCTACGAGCAGTACTTC
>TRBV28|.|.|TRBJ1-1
CASSQPAEEAFF
TGTGCCAGCAGCCAACCCGCTGAGGAAGCTTTCTTT
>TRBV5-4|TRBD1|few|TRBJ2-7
CASSPPGQTYEQYF
TGTGCCAGCAGCCCACCGGGACAGACCTACGAGCAGTACTTC
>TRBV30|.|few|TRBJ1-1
CAWTLTGTEAFF
TGTGCCTGGACTTTAACCGGCACTGAAGCTTTCTTT
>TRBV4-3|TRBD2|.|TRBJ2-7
CASSQEAGTYEQYF
TGCGCCAGCAGCCAAGAAGCGGGGACCTACGAGCAGTACTTC
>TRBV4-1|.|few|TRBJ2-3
CASSQVGTDTQYF
TGCGCCAGCAGCCAAGTAGGCACAGATACGCAGTATTTT
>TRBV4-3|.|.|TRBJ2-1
CASSQAGWSNEQFF
TGCGCCAGCAGCCAGGCGGGATGGAGCAATGAGCAGTTCTTC
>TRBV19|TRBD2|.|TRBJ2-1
CASSILAGNGNEQFF
TGTGCCAGTAGTATTCTAGCGGGAAACGGCAATGAGCAGTTCTTC
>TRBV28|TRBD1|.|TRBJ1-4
CASRETGVEKLFF
TGTGCCAGCAGAGAGACAGGGGTTGAAAAACTGTTTTTT
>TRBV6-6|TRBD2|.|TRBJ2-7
CASSYGREEYF
TGTGCCAGCAGTTACGGTCGGGAGGAGTACTTC
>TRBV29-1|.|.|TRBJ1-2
CSVAGILGGYTF
TGCAGCGTTGCAGGGATATTAGGTGGCTACACCTTC
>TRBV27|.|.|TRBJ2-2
CASSLLVRGELFF
TGTGCCAGCAGTTTATTAGTACGCGGGGAGCTGTTTTTT
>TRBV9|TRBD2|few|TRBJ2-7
CASSVSREGHNEQYF
TGTGCCAGCAGCGTCTCACGGGAGGGCCATAACGAGCAGTACTTC
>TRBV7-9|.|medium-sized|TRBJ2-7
CASSPGHRYEQYF
TGTGCCAGCAGCCCGGGACACAGGTACGAGCAGTACTTC
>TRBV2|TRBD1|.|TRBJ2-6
CASSEWDRDSSGANVLTF
TGTGCCAGCAGTGAGTGGGACAGGGATAGCTCTGGGGCCAACGTCCTGACTTTC
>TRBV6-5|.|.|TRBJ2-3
CASSYNLATDTQYF
TGTGCCAGCAGTTACAATCTAGCCACAGATACGCAGTATTTT
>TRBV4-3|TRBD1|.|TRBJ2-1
CASSRLENRGHEQFF
TGCGCCAGCAGCCGCCTGGAGAACAGGGGCCATGAGCAGTTCTTC
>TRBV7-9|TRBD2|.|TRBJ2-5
CASSASGAQETQYF
TGTGCCAGCAGCGCTAGCGGAGCCCAAGAGACCCAGTACTTC
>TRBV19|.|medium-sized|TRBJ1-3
CASSRPTVSSGNTIYF
TGTGCCAGTAGTAGACCGACAGTTTCCTCTGGAAACACCATATATTTT
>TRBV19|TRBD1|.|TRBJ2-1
CASSIVGQGLGNEQFF
TGTGCCAGTAGTATTGTGGGACAGGGTTTGGGGAATGAGCAGTTCTTC
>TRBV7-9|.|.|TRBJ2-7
CASSLEADQRGEQYF
TGTGCCAGCAGCTTAGAGGCGGACCAACGGGGCGAGCAGTACTTC
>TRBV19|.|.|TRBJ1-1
CASSVPGTEAFF
TGTGCCAGTAGCGTCCCAGGCACTGAAGCTTTCTTT
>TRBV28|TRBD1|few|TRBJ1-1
CASSDTWTGETEAFF
TGTGCCAGCAGTGACACGTGGACAGGGGAGACTGAAGCTTTCTTT
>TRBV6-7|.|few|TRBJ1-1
CASTTGGPTNTEAFF
TGTGCCAGCACCACGGGGGGGCCGACGAACACTGAAGCTTTCTTT
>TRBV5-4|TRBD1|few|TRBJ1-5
CASSQMTGEGSNQPQHF
TGTGCCAGCAGCCAGATGACAGGGGAGGGGAGCAATCAGCCCCAGCATTTT
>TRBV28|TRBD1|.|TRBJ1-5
CASRTTGSSNQPQHF
TGTGCCAGCAGGACGACAGGGAGTAGCAATCAGCCCCAGCATTTT
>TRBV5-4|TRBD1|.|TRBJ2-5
CASSQTGGQGQETQYF
TGTGCCAGCAGCCAAACCGGAGGACAGGGCCAAGAGACCCAGTACTTC
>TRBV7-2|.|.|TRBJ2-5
CASSLGRETQYF
TGTGCCAGCAGTCTAGGCCGGGAGACCCAGTACTTC
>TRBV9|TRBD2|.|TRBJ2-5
CASSVAGGQETQYF
TGTGCCAGCAGCGTAGCGGGAGGACAAGAGACCCAGTACTTC